One and the same sample provided the 18 T cell receptor beta chains below, sequenced in a study of PD-1 blockade in mismatch repair-deficient tumors. Only in-frame clones appear in the TCRdb table, and some are missing; sequencing was by immunoSEQ multiplex PCR. The sample holds 15,000 or so clones, about 80% seen once. The sample was PBMCs, taken roughly 23 weeks after starting pembrolizumab. The receptor set was obtained from an adult with mismatch repair-deficient cancer.

The genes are TRBV6-5 and TRBJ2-2; unclear D gene. The CDR3 sequence is 13 residues long. Germline V gene data show CDR1 as MNHEY and CDR2 as SVGAGI. Trimming shortened V by 3 bases and J by 6 bases, and 8 bases separated the two germline ends. The CDR3 nucleotides read TGTGCCAGCAGTTATGCGTCTGCCGGGGAGCTGTTTTTT. Its translation: CASSYASAGELFF.

The chain recombines TRBV4-1 with TRBJ2-3; 10 bases fit TRBD2. Germline V gene sequence: CDR1 MGHRA, CDR2 YSYEKL. The J segment lost 4 bases and the V segment lost 4 bases, leaving 8 bases of the junction unmatched. The CDR3 covers 16 residues. The chain's CDR3 is CASSLPPSGSPDTQYF. The CDR3 bases are TGCGCCAGCAGCCTTCCGCCTAGCGGGAGTCCAGATACGCAGTATTTT.

This chain joins TRBV5-1 and TRBJ1-2; D call uncertain. From germline, CDR1 is SGHRS and CDR2 YFSETQ. Between the trimmed V and J ends, which lost 4 bases and 11 bases, there was a span of 6 bases. The CDR3 consists of 9 residues. The CDR3 region is CASSKRYTF. Here the CDR3 DNA reads TGCGCCAGCAGCAAGCGGTACACCTTC.

Here the CDR3 reads CSARTGINQPQHF. CDR3 in DNA: TGCAGCGCACGGACAGGGATCAATCAGCCCCAGCATTTT. The chain is built from TRBV29-1 and TRBJ1-5; the match to TRBD1 covers 8 bases. V lost 7 bases and J lost 3; bases outside the gene matches: 5. The CDR3 covers 13 residues. Germline CDR1 is SQVTM and CDR2 is ANQGSEA.

This clone was counted only a few times. This sequence joins TRBV9 and TRBJ1-1; no firm D call. This CDR3 contains 12 residues. Trimming shortened V by 2 bases and J by 3 bases, and 5 bases separated the two germline ends. Germline V CDR1 and CDR2: SGDLS, YYNGEE. CDR3: CASSVGDTEAFF. The DNA for the CDR3 is TGTGCCAGCAGCGTGGGAGACACTGAAGCTTTCTTT.

This clone occurred a few times. The J gene is TRBJ2-7, the V gene TRBV5-4, with 8 bases that match TRBD1. The CDR3 is 16 amino acids. The trim removed 1 base at V and 3 bases at J, leaving 9 bases unmatched. The germline V gene encodes CDR1 SGHNT and CDR2 YYREEE (reference sequence). The CDR3 nucleotides are TGTGCCAGCAGCTTGCAGGTGACAGGGGCTTTCTACGAGCAGTACTTC. Translation gives CASSLQVTGAFYEQYF.

The gene calls are TRBV5-1 and TRBJ2-3; a possible D gene is TRBD1 (6 bases). Germline V gene data show CDR1 as SGHRS and CDR2 as YFSETQ. The CDR3 has 16 amino acids. The V end was cut by 0 bases, the J end by 1 base, with 12 bases between. CDR3 in amino acids: CASSLVGTIGTDTQYF. The CDR3 DNA is TGCGCCAGCAGCTTGGTGGGGACAATCGGCACAGATACGCAGTATTTT.

The J gene is TRBJ1-4, the V gene TRBV18, with D maybe TRBD1 (5 bases). V was trimmed by 0 bases and J by 8 bases, leaving 13 bases between them. The CDR3 runs 15 residues. The germline V gene encodes CDR1 KGHSH and CDR2 LQKENI. The DNA for the CDR3 is TGTGCCAGCTCACCACCCAGCCAGGGAAGCGAAAAACTGTTTTTT. Residues: CASSPPSQGSEKLFF.

The rearrangement uses TRBV11-3 and TRBJ1-1; no clear D gene. V was cut by 1 base and J by 5 bases, with 11 bases left in between. CDR1 is SGHNT and CDR2 is YENEEA in the germline V gene. This CDR3 has 14 amino acids. For the CDR3, the DNA is TGTGCCAGCAGCTTAGGGGTAAGGCGGACTGAAGCTTTCTTT. As protein: CASSLGVRRTEAFF.

The CDR3 DNA sequence: TGTGCCAGCAGTGTACCCCGGACTAGGAGCTCCTACGAGCAGTACTTC. Protein: CASSVPRTRSSYEQYF. The chain links TRBV2 to TRBJ2-7; 7 bases match TRBD2. The CDR3 runs 16 residues. Losses at the gene ends were 4 bases for V and 0 bases for J; bases not matched to a gene: 9. Germline CDR1 and CDR2: SNHLY and FYNNEI.

The V call is TRBV5-1, the J call TRBJ2-3; D is uncertain. CDR1 SGHRS and CDR2 YFSETQ come from the germline V gene. Between the trimmed V and J ends, which lost 3 bases and 11 bases, there was a span of 13 bases. The CDR3 is 12 amino acids. The CDR3 loop reads CASSSYLSGQYF. CDR3 coding DNA: TGCGCCAGCAGCTCCTACCTTAGTGGGCAGTATTTT.

The chain recombines TRBV5-1 with TRBJ2-1; 9 bases line up with TRBD2. The CDR3 spans 17 residues. Looked up from germline, CDR1 is SGHRS and CDR2 is YFSETQ. The V and J ends lost 0 bases and 7 bases, in that order; junction bases with no gene match: 11. The CDR3 here is CASSLGLVAGEVNEQFF. In nucleotides, the CDR3 is TGCGCCAGCAGCTTGGGCCTGGTAGCGGGAGAAGTTAATGAGCAGTTCTTC. Full variable domain (missing parts from reference TRBV5-1 and TRBJ2-1): KAGVTQTPRYLIKTRGQQVTLSCSPISGHRSVSWYQQTPGQGLQFLFEYFSETQRNKGNFPGRFSGRQFSNSRSEMNVSTLELGDSALYLCASSLGLVAGEVNEQFFGPGTRLTVL.

The chain couples TRBV18 to TRBJ2-3, with 9 positions matching TRBD1. J lost 1 base, V lost 5 bases, and 7 bases had no gene match. Germline CDR1 reads KGHSH; CDR2 reads LQKENI. The CDR3 loop spans 16 amino acids. CDR3 in amino acids: CASSSRTGAGTDTQYF. The CDR3 DNA reads as TGTGCCAGCTCATCCAGGACAGGGGCCGGCACAGATACGCAGTATTTT. Drawing the rest from reference TRBV18 and TRBJ2-3, the complete variable domain is NAGVMQNPRHLVRRRGQEARLRCSPMKGHSHVYWYRQLPEEGLKFMVYLQKENIIDESGMPKERFSAEFPKEGPSILRIQQVVRGDSAAYFCASSSRTGAGTDTQYFGPGTRLTVL.

This clone showed up just once. The chain is built from TRBV9 and TRBJ2-6; 11 nucleotides line up with TRBD1. There are 18 residues in the CDR3. V lost 2 bases, J lost 0 bases, and 4 bases stayed unmatched. From germline, CDR1 is SGDLS and CDR2 YYNGEE. For the CDR3, the DNA is TGTGCCAGCAGCGTTACCGGGACAGGGGGCTCTGGGGCCAACGTCCTGACTTTC. Translated: CASSVTGTGGSGANVLTF.

The chain couples TRBV28 to TRBJ1-5, with a weak D call TRBD1 (6 bases). The CDR3 runs 14 residues. Trimming removed 6 bases at V and 1 base at J, with 10 bases between. Germline assignment: CDR1 MDHEN and CDR2 SYDVKM. The CDR3 sequence: CASRSDSSNQPQHF. In DNA form, the CDR3 reads TGTGCCAGCAGGTCGGACAGCAGCAATCAGCCCCAGCATTTT.

The chain carries TRBV7-2 and TRBJ1-2, with D hard to call. This CDR3 region has 15 residues. Germline V gene sequence: CDR1 SGHTA, CDR2 FQGNSA. V gave up 5 bases and J gave up 2 bases, with 15 bases separating them. The CDR3 DNA is TGTGCCAGCAGCCCCAACCCCACAGTCAACTATGGCTACACCTTC. Its translation: CASSPNPTVNYGYTF.

V is TRBV10-3 and J is TRBJ1-2; 7 positions agree with TRBD1. CDR3 size: 13 residues. CDR1 ENHRY and CDR2 SYGVKD come from the germline V gene. J gave up 4 bases and V 5 bases, and 4 bases lay outside the gene matches. CDR3 nucleotide sequence: TGTGCCATCAGTTGGGACAGTATCTATGGCTACACCTTC. It encodes CAISWDSIYGYTF.

This clone was observed a single time. In nucleotides, the CDR3 is TGCGCCAGCAGTTCGGTCCTCACAGGTAGCTATGGCTACACCTTC. Translating it yields CASSSVLTGSYGYTF. This rearrangement joins TRBV5-1 to TRBJ1-2; D is perhaps TRBD1 (5 bases). CDR1 and CDR2 from the germline V gene are SGHRS and YFSETQ. V dropped 5 bases and J dropped 4 bases, with 18 bases sitting between them. This CDR3 is 15 amino acids long.